This TCR beta chain is drawn from a study of blood T cell repertoires in COVID-19 (dated by TCRdb to between 2020 and 2021). Describing the broader study: Samples from collaborators originated in the United States, Italy and Spain and spanned both the acute and convalescent phases of COVID-19. Samples were obtained from the ongoing ImmuneRACE study (first 160 participants) and from 1,254 subjects provided by 6 global collaborators. Sample metadata almost always included a de-identified subject ID, COVID-19 status, age in years and sex. A freely available public database, intended as a resource for researchers studying the immune response to SARS-CoV-2, is where the repertoires were released. The prospective study material was composed of cDNA or gDNA derived from T cells, B-cell-depleted T cells, or PBMCs. Where HLA class I and class II types were available, the types were taken from metadata supplied by the sample provider, not from assay-based typing. Deeply sampled blood TCRbeta repertoires from subjects exposed to, actively infected with, or recovered from COVID-19 were included in the dataset. General study outcomes and caveats: The quantity of clinical and demographic metadata differed by source and by participant and was supplied without curation.

TCRbeta CDR3 regions were amplified from genomic DNA using the immunoSEQ Assay, a bias-controlled multiplex PCR. The study's processing was this. Within the assay, amplification of reference gene primers was used to estimate how many nucleated cells each sample contained. To quantify the absolute abundance of each unique TCRbeta CDR3 rearrangement, sequence reads were collapsed and filtered. For each sample, productive Simpson clonality was calculated as the square root of Simpson's diversity index across productive rearrangements. TCRdb carries this immuneACCESS record with in-frame sequences only. Its versions omit some clonotypes, under half of them owing to an unresolved V gene in the studies checked, with the rest unexplained. D and trimming come from the DNA, and the V and J calls and clone size come from that table. The sample table holds about 170,000 clones, of which around four fifths were seen once. 2.5% to 3% of the sample lies in the top ten.

A note on this clone: It has no known antigen specificity. The input lacks base qualities; no much larger clone sits a single base away.

Its CDR3 holds 13 amino acids, cysteine through phenylalanine. Only the CDR3 portion is preserved as DNA: 39 bases, with reading frame beginning at the first base. Trimming at the junction amounts to 5 bases on V and 4 bases on J, and the germline ends lie 9 bases apart. The CDR1 and CDR2 encoded by the germline V gene are SGHAT and FQNNGV. At one collaborating source in Seattle, patients were enrolled during active infection and were followed longitudinally through the course of disease. Each collaborating institution followed its own protocols to collect whole blood in K2EDTA tubes. For TCRbeta analysis, collaborators shipped samples as frozen whole blood, isolated PBMCs, or DNA extracted from either of those sample types.

Input material: peripheral blood. The TCR originated in a woman at least 80 years old with COVID-19, enrolled during active disease. The sequence joins TRBV11-2 to TRBJ2-1; TRBD2 is a possible D gene, resting on 5 matching bases. The CDR3 region reads CASSPGVYNEQFF. The nucleotide sequence reads TGTGCCAGCAGCCCCGGGGTATACAATGAGCAGTTCTTC.